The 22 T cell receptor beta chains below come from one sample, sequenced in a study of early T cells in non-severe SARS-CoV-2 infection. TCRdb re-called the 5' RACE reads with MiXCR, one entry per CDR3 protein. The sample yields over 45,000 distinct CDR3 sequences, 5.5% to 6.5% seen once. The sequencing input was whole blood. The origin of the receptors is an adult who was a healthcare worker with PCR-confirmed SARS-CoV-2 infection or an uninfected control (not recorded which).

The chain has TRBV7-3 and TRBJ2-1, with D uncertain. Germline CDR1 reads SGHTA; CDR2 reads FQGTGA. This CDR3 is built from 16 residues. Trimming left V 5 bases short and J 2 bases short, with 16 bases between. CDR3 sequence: CASSPFGRSAYNEQFF. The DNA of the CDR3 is TGTGCCAGCAGCCCTTTTGGCAGGTCGGCCTACAATGAGCAGTTCTTC.

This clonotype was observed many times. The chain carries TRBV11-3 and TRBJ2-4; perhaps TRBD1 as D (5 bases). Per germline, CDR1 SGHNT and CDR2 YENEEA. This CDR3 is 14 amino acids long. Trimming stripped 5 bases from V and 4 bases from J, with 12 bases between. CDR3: CASSLGHLKNIQYF. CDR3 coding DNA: TGTGCCAGCAGCCTAGGACACCTAAAAAACATTCAGTACTTC.

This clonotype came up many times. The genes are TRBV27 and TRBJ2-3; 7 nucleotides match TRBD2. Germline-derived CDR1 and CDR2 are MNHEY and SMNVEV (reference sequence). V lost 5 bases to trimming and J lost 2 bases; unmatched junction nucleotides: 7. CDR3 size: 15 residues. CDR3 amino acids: CASSLGGGYTDTQYF. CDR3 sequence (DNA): TGTGCCAGCAGTCTTGGCGGGGGTTACACAGATACGCAGTATTTT.

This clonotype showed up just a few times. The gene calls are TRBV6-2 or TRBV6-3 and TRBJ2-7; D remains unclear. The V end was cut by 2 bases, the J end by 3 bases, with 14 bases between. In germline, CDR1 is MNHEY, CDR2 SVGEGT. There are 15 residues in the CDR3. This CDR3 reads CASSYPGPPDYEQYF. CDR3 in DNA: TGTGCCAGCAGTTACCCGGGTCCTCCCGACTACGAGCAGTACTTC.

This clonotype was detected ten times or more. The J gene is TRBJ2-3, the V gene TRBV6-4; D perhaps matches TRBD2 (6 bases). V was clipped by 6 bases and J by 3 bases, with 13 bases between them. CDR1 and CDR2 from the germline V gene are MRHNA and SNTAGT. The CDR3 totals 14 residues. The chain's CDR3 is CASSETAGTDTQYF. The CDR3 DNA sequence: TGTGCCAGCAGCGAAACCGCGGGGACAGATACGCAGTATTTT.

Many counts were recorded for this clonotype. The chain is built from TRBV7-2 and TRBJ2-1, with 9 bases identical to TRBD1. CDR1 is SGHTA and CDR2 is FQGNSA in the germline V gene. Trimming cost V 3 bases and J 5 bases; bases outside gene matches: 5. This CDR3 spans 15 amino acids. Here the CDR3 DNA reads TGTGCCAGCAGCTTGGACAGGGGATCGCACAATGAGCAGTTCTTC. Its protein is CASSLDRGSHNEQFF.

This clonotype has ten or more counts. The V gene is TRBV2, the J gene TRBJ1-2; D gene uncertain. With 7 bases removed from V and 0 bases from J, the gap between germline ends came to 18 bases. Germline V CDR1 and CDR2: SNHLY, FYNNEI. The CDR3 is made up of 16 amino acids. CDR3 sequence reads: CASTRGRRNANYGYTF. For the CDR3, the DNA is TGTGCCAGCACCCGAGGGAGGAGAAATGCTAACTATGGCTACACCTTC. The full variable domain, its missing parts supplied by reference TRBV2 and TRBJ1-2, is EPEVTQTPSHQVTQMGQEVILRCVPISNHLYFYWYRQILGQKVEFLVSFYNNEISEKSEIFDDQFSVERPDGSNFTLKIRSTKLEDSAMYFCASTRGRRNANYGYTFGSGTRLTVV.

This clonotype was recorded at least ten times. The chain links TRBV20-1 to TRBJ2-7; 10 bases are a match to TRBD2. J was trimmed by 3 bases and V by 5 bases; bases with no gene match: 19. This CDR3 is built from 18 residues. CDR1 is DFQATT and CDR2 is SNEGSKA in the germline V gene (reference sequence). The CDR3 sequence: CSAGSGRALWGPYYEQYF. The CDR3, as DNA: TGCAGTGCTGGAAGCGGGAGGGCCCTCTGGGGGCCCTACTACGAGCAGTACTTC.

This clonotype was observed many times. CDR3 region: CASIKRANTGELFF. In DNA form, the CDR3 reads TGTGCCAGCATCAAACGGGCGAACACCGGGGAGCTGTTTTTT. J is TRBJ2-2 and V is TRBV6-2 or TRBV6-3; no clear D gene. Per the germline V gene, CDR1 is MNHEY and CDR2 is SVGEGT. The CDR3 has 14 amino acids. The germline V and J ends were trimmed by 7 bases and 0 bases, with 9 bases remaining between them.

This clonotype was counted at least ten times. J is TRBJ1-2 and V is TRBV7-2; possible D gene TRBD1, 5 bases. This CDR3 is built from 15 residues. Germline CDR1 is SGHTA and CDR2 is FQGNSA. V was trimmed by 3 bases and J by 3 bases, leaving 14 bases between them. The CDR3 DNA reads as TGTGCCAGCAGCTTTGCCGGGGGGGAAGACTATGGCTACACCTTC. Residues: CASSFAGGEDYGYTF.

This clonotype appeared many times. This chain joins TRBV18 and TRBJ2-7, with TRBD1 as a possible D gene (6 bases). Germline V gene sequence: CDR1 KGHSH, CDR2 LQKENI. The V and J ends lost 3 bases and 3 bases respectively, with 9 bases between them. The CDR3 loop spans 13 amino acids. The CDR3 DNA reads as TGTGCCAGCTCACCCCCGGACAGCTACGAGCAGTACTTC. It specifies CASSPPDSYEQYF.

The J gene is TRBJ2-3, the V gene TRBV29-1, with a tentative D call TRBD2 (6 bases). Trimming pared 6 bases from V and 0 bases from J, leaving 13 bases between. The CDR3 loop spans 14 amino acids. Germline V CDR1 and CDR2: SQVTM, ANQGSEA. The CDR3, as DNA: TGCAGCGTGGCGGGACCTAGCAGCACAGATACGCAGTATTTT. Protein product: CSVAGPSSTDTQYF.

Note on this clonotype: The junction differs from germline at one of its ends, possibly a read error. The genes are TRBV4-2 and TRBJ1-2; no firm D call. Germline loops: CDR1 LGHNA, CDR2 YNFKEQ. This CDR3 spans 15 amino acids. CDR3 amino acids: CVSSQVTHAYYGYTF. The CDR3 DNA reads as TGTGTCAGCAGCCAAGTCACACACGCATACTATGGCTACACCTTC.

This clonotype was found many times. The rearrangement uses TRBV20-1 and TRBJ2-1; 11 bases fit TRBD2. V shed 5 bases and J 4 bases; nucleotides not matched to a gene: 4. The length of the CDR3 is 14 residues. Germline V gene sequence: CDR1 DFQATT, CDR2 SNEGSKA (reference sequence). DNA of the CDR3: TGCAGTGCTTTAGCGGGGGGGAATTACAATGAGCAGTTCTTC. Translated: CSALAGGNYNEQFF.

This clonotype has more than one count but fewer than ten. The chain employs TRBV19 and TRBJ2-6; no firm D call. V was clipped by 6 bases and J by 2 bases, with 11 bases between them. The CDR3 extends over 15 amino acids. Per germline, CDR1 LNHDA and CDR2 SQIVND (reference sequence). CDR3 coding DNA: TGTGCCAGTAGACCCGTGGTCGCTGGGGCCAACGTCCTGACTTTC. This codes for CASRPVVAGANVLTF.

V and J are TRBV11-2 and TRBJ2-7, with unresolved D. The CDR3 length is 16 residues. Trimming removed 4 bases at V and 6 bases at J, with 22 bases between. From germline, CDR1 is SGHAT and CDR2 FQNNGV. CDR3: CASSSGRWGSGGEQYF. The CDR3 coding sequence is TGTGCCAGCAGCTCCGGGCGGTGGGGAAGTGGCGGCGAGCAGTACTTC.

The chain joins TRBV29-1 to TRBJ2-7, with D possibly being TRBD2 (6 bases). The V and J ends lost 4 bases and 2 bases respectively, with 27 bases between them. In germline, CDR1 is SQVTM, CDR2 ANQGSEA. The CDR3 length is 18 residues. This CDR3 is CSVGWRVRGGQAPYEQYF. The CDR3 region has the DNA TGCAGCGTTGGTTGGAGGGTAAGGGGCGGCCAGGCCCCCTACGAGCAGTACTTC.

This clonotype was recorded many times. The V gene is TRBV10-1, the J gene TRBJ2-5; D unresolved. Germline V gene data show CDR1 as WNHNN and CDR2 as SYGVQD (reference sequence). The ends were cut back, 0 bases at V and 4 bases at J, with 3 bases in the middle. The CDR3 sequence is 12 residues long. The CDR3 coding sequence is TGCGCCAGCAGTGAGTCGGGAGAGACCCAGTACTTC. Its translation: CASSESGETQYF.

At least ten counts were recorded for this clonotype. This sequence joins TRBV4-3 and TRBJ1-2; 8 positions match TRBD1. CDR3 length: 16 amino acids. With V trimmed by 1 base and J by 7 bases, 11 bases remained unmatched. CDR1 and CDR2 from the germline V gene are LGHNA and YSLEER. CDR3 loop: CASSQGTGTGPSGYTF. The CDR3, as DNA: TGCGCCAGCAGCCAAGGAACGGGGACAGGCCCTTCTGGCTACACCTTC.

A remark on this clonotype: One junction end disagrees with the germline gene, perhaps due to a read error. The CDR3 nucleotides are TGTGCCAGCAGTGCCATCGACGGCGGGGATCTGTTTTTT. It translates to CASSAIDGGDLFF. The chain has TRBV6-4 and TRBJ2-2, with D maybe TRBD2 (6 bases). Per germline, CDR1 MRHNA and CDR2 SNTAGT. The CDR3 consists of 13 residues.

CDR3 bases: TGCAGCGTTGAGGGGATGAACACTGAAGCTTTCTTT. The encoded protein is CSVEGMNTEAFF. This sequence joins TRBV29-1 and TRBJ1-1; D ambiguous. Germline V gives CDR1 SQVTM, CDR2 ANQGSEA. The CDR3 length is 12 residues. The ends were cut back, 3 bases at V and 0 bases at J, with 5 bases in the middle.

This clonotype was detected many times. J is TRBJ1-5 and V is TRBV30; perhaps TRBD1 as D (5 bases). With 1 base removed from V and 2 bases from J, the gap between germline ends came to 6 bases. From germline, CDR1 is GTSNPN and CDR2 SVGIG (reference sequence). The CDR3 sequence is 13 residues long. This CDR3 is CAWSAGRNQPQHF. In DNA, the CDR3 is TGTGCCTGGAGTGCAGGGCGCAATCAGCCCCAGCATTTT.